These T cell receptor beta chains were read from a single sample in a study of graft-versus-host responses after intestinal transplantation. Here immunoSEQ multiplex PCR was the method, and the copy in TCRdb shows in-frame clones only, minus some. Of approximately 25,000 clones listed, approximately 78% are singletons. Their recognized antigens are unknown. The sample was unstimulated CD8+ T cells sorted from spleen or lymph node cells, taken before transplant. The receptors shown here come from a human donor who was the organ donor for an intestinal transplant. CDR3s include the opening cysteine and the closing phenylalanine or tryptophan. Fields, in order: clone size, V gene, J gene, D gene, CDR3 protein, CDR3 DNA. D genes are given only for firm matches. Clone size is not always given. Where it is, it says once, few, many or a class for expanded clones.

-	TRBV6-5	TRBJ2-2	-	CASSYSTGELFF	TGTGCCAGCAGTTACAGCACCGGGGAGCTGTTTTTT
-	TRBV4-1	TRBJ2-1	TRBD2	CASSQGLAVNEQFF	TGCGCCAGCAGCCAGGGACTAGCGGTAAATGAGCAGTTCTTC
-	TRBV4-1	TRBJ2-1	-	CASSQVGTYNEQFF	TGCGCCAGCAGCCAAGTCGGAACCTACAATGAGCAGTTCTTC
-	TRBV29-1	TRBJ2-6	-	CSVELDSGANVLTF	TGCAGCGTTGAACTGGACTCTGGGGCCAACGTCCTGACTTTC
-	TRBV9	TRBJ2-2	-	CASTRNTGELFF	TGTGCCAGCACCCGTAACACCGGGGAGCTGTTTTTT
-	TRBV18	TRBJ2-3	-	CASSPQGGPTDTQYF	TGTGCCAGCTCACCGCAGGGGGGGCCAACAGATACGCAGTATTTT
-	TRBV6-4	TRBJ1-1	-	CASSDSWGSAEAFF	TGTGCCAGCAGTGACTCTTGGGGATCGGCTGAAGCTTTCTTT
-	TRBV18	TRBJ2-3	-	CASSPKTDLGTQYF	TGTGCCAGCTCACCAAAAACAGACCTAGGTACGCAGTATTTT
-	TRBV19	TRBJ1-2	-	CASSISTDPNYGYTF	TGTGCCAGTAGTATTAGCACAGACCCTAACTATGGCTACACCTTC
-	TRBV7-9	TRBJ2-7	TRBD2	CASSSPLAGGYEQYF	TGTGCCAGCAGCTCCCCTCTAGCGGGAGGCTACGAGCAGTACTTC
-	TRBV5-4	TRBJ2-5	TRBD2	CASSLRPGEGETQYF	TGTGCCAGCAGCCTCCGACCGGGGGAGGGGGAGACCCAGTACTTC
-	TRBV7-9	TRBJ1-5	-	CASFGRKSSRGNQPQHF	TGTGCCAGCTTCGGACGGAAATCGTCAAGGGGCAATCAGCCCCAGCATTTT
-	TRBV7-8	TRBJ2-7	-	CASSLDSSYEQYF	TGTGCCAGCAGCTTAGACAGTTCCTACGAGCAGTACTTC
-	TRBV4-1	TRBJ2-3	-	CASSQYTDTQYF	TGCGCCAGCAGCCAATACACAGATACGCAGTATTTT
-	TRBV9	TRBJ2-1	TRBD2	CASSVEASGGDEQFF	TGTGCCAGCAGCGTAGAGGCTAGCGGGGGGGATGAGCAGTTCTTC
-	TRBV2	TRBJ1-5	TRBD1	CASSPDRGSGQPQHF	TGTGCCAGCAGCCCAGACAGGGGTTCGGGTCAGCCCCAGCATTTT
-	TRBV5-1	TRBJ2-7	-	CASSLEGAPYEQYF	TGCGCCAGCAGCTTGGAAGGGGCCCCCTACGAGCAGTACTTC
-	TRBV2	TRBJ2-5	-	CASRRTKVREKETQYF	TGTGCCAGCAGGCGTACTAAGGTTCGCGAAAAGGAGACCCAGTACTTC
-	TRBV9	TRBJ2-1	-	CASSVGREKGDEQFF	TGTGCCAGCAGCGTAGGGCGGGAGAAGGGGGATGAGCAGTTCTTC
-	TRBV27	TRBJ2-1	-	CASSLTSLNEQFF	TGTGCCAGCAGTTTGACTAGTCTCAATGAGCAGTTCTTC
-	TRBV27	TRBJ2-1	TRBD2	CASSPGTSQGNEQFF	TGTGCCAGCAGTCCCGGGACTAGTCAGGGGAATGAGCAGTTCTTC
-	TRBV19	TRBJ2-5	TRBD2	CASSVQAGVFQETQYF	TGTGCCAGTAGTGTCCAAGCGGGGGTGTTCCAAGAGACCCAGTACTTC
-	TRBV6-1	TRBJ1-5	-	CASSEQGNQPQHF	TGTGCCAGCAGTGAACAGGGCAATCAGCCCCAGCATTTT
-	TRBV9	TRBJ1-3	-	CASSPWDLSGNTIYF	TGTGCCAGCAGCCCCTGGGACCTCTCTGGAAACACCATATATTTT
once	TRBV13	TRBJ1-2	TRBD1	CASSLTTDRGQGYTF	TGTGCCAGCAGCCTGACAACCGACAGGGGGCAGGGCTACACCTTC
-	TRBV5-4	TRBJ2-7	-	CASSLEQGEQYF	TGTGCCAGCAGCTTGGAACAGGGCGAGCAGTACTTC
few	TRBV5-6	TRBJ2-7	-	CASSLTGGLGSYEQYF	TGTGCCAGCAGCCTAACGGGCGGGCTCGGCTCCTACGAGCAGTACTTC
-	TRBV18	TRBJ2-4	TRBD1	CASSPGQGADIQYF	TGTGCCAGCTCACCGGGACAGGGTGCGGACATTCAGTACTTC
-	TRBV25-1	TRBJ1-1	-	CASRDRGVHTEAFF	TGTGCCAGCAGGGACCGGGGAGTACACACTGAAGCTTTCTTT
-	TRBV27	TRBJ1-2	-	CASSPTGLTNGYTF	TGTGCCAGCAGTCCCACTGGACTGACTAATGGCTACACCTTC
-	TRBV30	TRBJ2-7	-	CAWSLQVPGDEQYF	TGTGCCTGGAGCTTGCAGGTGCCCGGGGACGAGCAGTACTTC
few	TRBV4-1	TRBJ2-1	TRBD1	CASSLSLDRGRNEQFF	TGCGCCAGCAGCCTCTCCCTAGACAGGGGGCGGAATGAGCAGTTCTTC
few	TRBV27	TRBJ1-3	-	CASSVDRGNTIYF	TGTGCCAGCAGTGTAGACAGAGGAAACACCATATATTTT
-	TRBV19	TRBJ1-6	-	CASSILVGGDSPLHF	TGTGCCAGTAGTATCCTAGTCGGAGGTGATTCACCCCTCCACTTT